This TCR beta chain was identified during a study of T-cell reconstitution after alpha-beta-depleted transplantation in children (dated by TCRdb to the mid-2010s). About the investigation overall: T-cell immune reconstitution after TCRalphabeta/CD19-depleted allogeneic hematopoietic cell transplantation in children was quantitatively tracked in the study by means of TCR repertoire profiling.

V is pruned by 0 bases and J by 4 bases, leaving 3 bases of the junction without a gene match. CDR1 and CDR2 (SGHRS, YFSETQ) derive from the germline V gene. There are 15 amino acids in the CDR3, from cysteine to phenylalanine inclusive. The kept DNA is CDR3 alone, 45 bases in frame from the first base. In its sample, this clonotype was seen many times. Its cognate antigen has yet to be identified. No base quality information exists; no much larger clone differs at one position. Sample treatment or condition, as interpreted from the label and publication: allogeneic hematopoietic cell transplantation with graft depleted of TCRalphabeta T cells and CD19 B cells. Transplant recipients were children who received TCRalphabeta/CD19-depleted allogeneic hematopoietic cell grafts. The research as a whole found: The high TCRbeta diversity at day 60 in some patients was ascribed to recipient T cells and intrathymic progenitors that had survived conditioning. The frequencies of hyperexpanded clones fell over the following months, and after one year, T-cell counts and TCRbeta diversity were mostly attributed to newly produced T cells. The apparently early alphabetaT-cell count recovery about two months after transplant was reportedly dependent on only several hundred rapidly expanded clones derived from non-depleted graft cells.

Libraries were constructed by PCR. Sequenced on an Illumina HiSeq 2500. TCR library preparation used molecular barcoding, with unique molecular identifiers applied to normalize quantification of the TCRbeta repertoire. Clones were called with MiXCR by TCRdb after fastp trimmed the public reads at Q25, and only in-frame beta chains were retained. Entries that share a CDR3 protein sequence are merged under the most common genes and DNA. Across this sample there are over 100,000 distinct CDR3 sequences, with under 9% seen only once. Around 17% of the sample lies in the top ten. Sequenced material: PBMCs, taken before TCRalphabeta/CD19-depleted stem cell transplant. The source of this sequence is a boy aged 2-9 years with acute lymphoblastic leukemia, due to receive a stem cell transplant. The V and J genes are TRBV5-1 and TRBJ2-2, and TRBD2 aligns with 7 junction nucleotides. The nucleotides are TGCGCCAGCAGCTTGGGCGCTAGCGGCACCGGGGAGCTGTTTTTT. This codes for CASSLGASGTGELFF.